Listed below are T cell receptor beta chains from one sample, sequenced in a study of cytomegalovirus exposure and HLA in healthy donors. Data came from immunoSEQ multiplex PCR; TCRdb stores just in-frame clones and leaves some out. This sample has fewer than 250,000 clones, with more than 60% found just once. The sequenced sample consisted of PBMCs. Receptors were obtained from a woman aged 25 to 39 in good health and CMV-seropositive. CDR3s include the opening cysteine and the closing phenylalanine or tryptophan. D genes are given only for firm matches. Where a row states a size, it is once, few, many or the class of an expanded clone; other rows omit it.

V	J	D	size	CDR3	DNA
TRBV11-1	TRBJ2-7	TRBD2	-	CASSPLLSSGGLNEQYF	TGTGCCAGCAGCCCACTTTTGTCTAGCGGGGGCCTTAACGAGCAGTACTTC
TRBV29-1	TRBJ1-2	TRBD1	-	CSVDSGTGGYYGYTF	TGCAGCGTTGATTCGGGGACAGGGGGCTACTATGGCTACACCTTC
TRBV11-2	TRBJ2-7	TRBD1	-	CASSLEQGPYEQYF	TGTGCCAGCAGCTTAGAACAGGGGCCCTACGAGCAGTACTTC
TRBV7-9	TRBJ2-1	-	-	CASSLGTGNNEQFF	TGTGCCAGCAGCTTAGGGACTGGGAACAATGAGCAGTTCTTC
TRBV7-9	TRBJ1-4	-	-	CASSSVSGQGLFF	TGTGCCAGCAGCTCAGTTTCGGGTCAGGGACTGTTTTTT
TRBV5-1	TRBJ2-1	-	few	CASSPSRDSSNEQFF	TGCGCCAGCAGCCCAAGCCGGGACTCGAGCAATGAGCAGTTCTTC
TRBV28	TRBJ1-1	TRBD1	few	CASSLRLDRSEAFF	TGTGCCAGCAGCCTAAGGTTGGACAGGTCTGAAGCTTTCTTT
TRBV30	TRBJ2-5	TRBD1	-	CAWSGRGRETQYF	TGTGCCTGGAGTGGAAGGGGGCGGGAGACCCAGTACTTC
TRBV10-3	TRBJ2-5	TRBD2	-	CAISESRSSGETQYF	TGTGCCATCAGTGAGTCGCGGTCTAGCGGAGAGACCCAGTACTTC
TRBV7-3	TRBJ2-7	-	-	CASSLSPGNEQYF	TGTGCCAGCAGCTTAAGCCCAGGGAACGAGCAGTACTTC
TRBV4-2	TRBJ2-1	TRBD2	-	CASSQGIAGGDEQFF	TGTGCCAGCAGCCAAGGGATAGCGGGGGGCGATGAGCAGTTCTTC
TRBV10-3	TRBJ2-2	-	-	CAISDKNTGELFF	TGTGCCATCAGCGACAAGAACACCGGGGAGCTGTTTTTT
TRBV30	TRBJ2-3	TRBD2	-	CAWTEAGLTDTQYF	TGTGCCTGGACCGAAGCGGGACTCACAGATACGCAGTATTTT
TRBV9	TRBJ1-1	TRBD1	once	CASSATGGTEAFF	TGTGCCAGCAGCGCCACAGGGGGGACTGAAGCTTTCTTT
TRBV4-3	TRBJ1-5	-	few	CASSQVLALNQPQHF	TGCGCCAGCAGCCAAGTGCTGGCCTTAAATCAGCCCCAGCATTTT
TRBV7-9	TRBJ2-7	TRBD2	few	CASSPGLAGGLAYEQYF	TGTGCCAGCAGCCCTGGACTAGCGGGAGGACTTGCCTACGAGCAGTACTTC
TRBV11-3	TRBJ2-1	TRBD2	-	CASSPGLAIKEQFF	TGTGCCAGCAGCCCTGGACTAGCTATAAAAGAGCAGTTCTTC
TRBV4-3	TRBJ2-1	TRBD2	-	CASSQGETSGRGEQFF	TGCGCCAGCAGCCAAGGAGAGACTAGCGGGAGAGGTGAGCAGTTCTTC
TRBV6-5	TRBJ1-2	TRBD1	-	CASRYTGTATSYTF	TGTGCCAGCAGATATACCGGGACAGCGACAAGCTACACCTTC
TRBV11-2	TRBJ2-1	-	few	CASRRPGGRREGEQFF	TGTGCCAGCAGACGCCCCGGGGGGCGGCGTGAGGGTGAGCAGTTCTTC
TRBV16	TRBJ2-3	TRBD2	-	CASSITSGPATDTQYF	TGTGCCAGCAGCATTACTAGCGGCCCCGCCACAGATACGCAGTATTTT
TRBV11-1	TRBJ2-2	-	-	CASSPQVGKPNTGELFF	TGTGCCAGCAGCCCCCAAGTCGGGAAACCGAACACCGGGGAGCTGTTTTTT
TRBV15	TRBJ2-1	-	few	CATSSDGRSFTQIF	TGTGCCACCAGCAGTGATGGCCGCTCTTTTACCCAGATCTTC
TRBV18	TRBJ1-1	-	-	CASSQGQLNTEAFF	TGTGCCAGCTCACAAGGACAGTTGAACACTGAAGCTTTCTTT
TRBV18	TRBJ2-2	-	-	CASSPTQKNTGELFF	TGTGCCAGCTCCCCCACTCAAAAGAACACCGGGGAGCTGTTTTTT
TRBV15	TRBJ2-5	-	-	CATSREDIPETQYF	TGTGCCACCAGCAGAGAGGACATTCCAGAGACCCAGTACTTC
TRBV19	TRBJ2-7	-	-	CASSPGTGAYEQYF	TGTGCCAGTAGTCCCGGGACGGGGGCCTACGAGCAGTACTTC
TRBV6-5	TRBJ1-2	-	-	CASRKTLYGYTF	TGTGCCAGTAGAAAAACCTTGTATGGCTACACCTTC
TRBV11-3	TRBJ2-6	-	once	CASSSAGSGANVLTF	TGTGCCAGCAGCTCAGCAGGCTCTGGGGCCAACGTCCTGACTTTC
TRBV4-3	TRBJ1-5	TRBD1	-	CASSQTAGQANQPQHF	TGCGCCAGCAGCCAAACTGCCGGACAGGCTAATCAGCCCCAGCATTTT
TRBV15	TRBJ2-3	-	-	CATSSFPRDGSSTDTQYF	TGTGCCACCAGCAGCTTTCCCAGGGACGGGAGCAGCACAGATACGCAGTATTTT
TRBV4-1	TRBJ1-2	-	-	CASSQDWQVQGYTF	TGCGCCAGCAGCCAAGATTGGCAGGTCCAGGGCTACACCTTC
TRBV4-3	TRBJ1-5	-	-	CASSQDYGRDQPQHF	TGCGCCAGCAGCCAAGATTACGGGCGGGATCAGCCCCAGCATTTT
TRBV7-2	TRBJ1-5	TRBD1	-	CASSRASGQGNQPQHF	TGTGCCAGCAGCAGGGCGTCGGGACAGGGGAATCAGCCCCAGCATTTT
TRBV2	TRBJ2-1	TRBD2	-	CASQPGLPNNEQFF	TGTGCCAGCCAACCGGGACTACCCAACAATGAGCAGTTCTTC
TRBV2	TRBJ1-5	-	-	CASKRGTISNQPQHF	TGTGCCAGCAAGAGGGGGACAATTAGCAATCAGCCCCAGCATTTT
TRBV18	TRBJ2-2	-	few	CASSPERAGELFF	TGTGCCAGCTCACCTGAAAGAGCCGGGGAGCTGTTTTTT
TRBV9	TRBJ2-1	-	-	CASSSLTGGGGNEQFF	TGTGCCAGCAGCTCCCTGACTGGCGGTGGTGGTAATGAGCAGTTCTTC
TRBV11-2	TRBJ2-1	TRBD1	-	CASSSQPGQGLGEQFF	TGTGCCAGCAGCTCCCAACCGGGACAGGGGCTGGGGGAGCAGTTCTTC
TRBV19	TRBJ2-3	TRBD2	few	CASSRTSGAITSTDTQYF	TGTGCCAGTAGTAGGACTAGCGGGGCCATAACTAGCACAGATACGCAGTATTTT
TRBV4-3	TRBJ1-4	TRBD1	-	CASSQDPTGGNEKLFF	TGCGCCAGCAGCCAAGATCCAACAGGGGGAAATGAAAAACTGTTTTTT
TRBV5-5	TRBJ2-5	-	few	CASSLDSGVETQYF	TGTGCCAGCAGCTTGGATTCGGGGGTAGAGACCCAGTACTTC
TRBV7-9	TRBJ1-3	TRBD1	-	CASSSPPTGSGNTIYF	TGTGCCAGCAGCTCCCCTCCGACAGGGTCAGGAAACACCATATATTTT